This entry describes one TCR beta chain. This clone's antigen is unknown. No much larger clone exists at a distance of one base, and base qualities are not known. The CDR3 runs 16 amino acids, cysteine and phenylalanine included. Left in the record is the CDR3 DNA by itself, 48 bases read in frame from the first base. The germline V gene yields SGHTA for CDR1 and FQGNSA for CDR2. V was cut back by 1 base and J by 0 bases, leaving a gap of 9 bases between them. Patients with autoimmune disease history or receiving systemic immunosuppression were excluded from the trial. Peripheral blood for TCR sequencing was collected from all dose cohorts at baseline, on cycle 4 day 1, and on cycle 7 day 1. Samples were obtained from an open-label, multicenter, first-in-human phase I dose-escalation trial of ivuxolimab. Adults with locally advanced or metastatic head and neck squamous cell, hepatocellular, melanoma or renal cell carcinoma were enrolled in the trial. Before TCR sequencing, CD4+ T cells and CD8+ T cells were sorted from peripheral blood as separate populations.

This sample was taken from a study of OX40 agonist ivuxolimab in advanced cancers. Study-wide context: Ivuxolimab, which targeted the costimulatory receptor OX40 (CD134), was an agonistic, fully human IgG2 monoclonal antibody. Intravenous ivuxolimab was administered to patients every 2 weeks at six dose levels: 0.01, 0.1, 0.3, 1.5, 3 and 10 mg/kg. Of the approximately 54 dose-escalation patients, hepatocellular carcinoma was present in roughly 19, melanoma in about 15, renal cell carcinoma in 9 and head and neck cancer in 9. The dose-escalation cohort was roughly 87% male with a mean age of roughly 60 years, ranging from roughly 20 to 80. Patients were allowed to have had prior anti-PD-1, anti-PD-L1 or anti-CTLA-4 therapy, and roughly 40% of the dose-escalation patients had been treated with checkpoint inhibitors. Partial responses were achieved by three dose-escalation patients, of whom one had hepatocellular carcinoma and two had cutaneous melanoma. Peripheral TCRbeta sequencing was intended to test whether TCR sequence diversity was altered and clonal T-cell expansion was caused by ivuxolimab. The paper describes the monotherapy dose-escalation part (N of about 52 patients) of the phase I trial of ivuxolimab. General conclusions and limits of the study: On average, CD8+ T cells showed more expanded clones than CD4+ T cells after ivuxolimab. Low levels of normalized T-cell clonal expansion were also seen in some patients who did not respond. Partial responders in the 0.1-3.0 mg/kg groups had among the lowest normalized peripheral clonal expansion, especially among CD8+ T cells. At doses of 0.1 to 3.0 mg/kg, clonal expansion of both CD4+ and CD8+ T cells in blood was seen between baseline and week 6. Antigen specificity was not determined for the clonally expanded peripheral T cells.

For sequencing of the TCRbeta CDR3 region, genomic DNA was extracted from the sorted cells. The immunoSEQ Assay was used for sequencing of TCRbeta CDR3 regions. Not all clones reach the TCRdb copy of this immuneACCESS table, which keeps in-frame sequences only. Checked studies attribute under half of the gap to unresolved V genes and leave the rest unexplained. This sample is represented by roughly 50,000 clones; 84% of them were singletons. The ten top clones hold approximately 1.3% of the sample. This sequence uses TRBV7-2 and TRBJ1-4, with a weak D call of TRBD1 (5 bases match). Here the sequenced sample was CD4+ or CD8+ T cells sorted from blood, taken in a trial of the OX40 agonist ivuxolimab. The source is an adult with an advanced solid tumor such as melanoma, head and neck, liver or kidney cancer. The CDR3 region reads CASSLGQGTTNEKLFF. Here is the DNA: TGTGCCAGCAGCTTAGGCCAGGGAACAACTAATGAAAAACTGTTTTTT.